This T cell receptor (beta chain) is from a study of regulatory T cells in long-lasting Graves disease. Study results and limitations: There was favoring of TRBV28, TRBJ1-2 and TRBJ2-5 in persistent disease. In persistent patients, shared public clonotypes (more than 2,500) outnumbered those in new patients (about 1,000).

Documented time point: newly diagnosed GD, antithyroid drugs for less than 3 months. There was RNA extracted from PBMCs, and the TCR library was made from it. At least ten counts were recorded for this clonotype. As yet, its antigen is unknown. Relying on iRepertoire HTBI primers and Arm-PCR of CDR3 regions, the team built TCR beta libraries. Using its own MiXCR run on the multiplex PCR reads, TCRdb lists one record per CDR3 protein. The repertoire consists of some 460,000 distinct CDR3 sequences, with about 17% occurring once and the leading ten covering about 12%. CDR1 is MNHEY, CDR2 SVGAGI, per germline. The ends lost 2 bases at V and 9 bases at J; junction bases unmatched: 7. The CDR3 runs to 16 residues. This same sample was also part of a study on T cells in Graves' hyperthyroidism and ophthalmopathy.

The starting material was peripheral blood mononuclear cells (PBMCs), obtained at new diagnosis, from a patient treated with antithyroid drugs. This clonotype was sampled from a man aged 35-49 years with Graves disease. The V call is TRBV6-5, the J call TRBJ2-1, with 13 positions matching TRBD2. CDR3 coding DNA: TGTGCCAGCAGTTACACTACTAGCGGGAGGGCGGTTGAGCAGTTCTTC. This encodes CASSYTTSGRAVEQFF.